This TCR beta chain was captured by sequencing in a study of human thymus T cells. The V gene's germline CDR1 is SGHAT and CDR2 FQDESV (reference sequence). Trimming took off 5 bases at V and 2 bases at J, with 12 bases between the two ends. The CDR3 extends over 14 amino acids. This table comes from immunoSEQ multiplex PCR, and its TCRdb copy is limited to in-frame clones, with some not included. The top ten clones hold 0.031% of a sample with about 78,000 clones, nearly 98% of them seen once. Resections that were taken during corrective heart surgery supplied the thymus tissue. Material: thymus tissue. The TCR sequence derives from a boy under three years old with a congenital heart defect but otherwise immunologically healthy. V and J are TRBV11-1 and TRBJ1-1, with D unclear. The CDR3 sequence is CASSPSQLNTEAFF. The CDR3 coding sequence is TGTGCCAGCAGCCCGAGTCAGCTAAACACTGAAGCTTTCTTT.